A selection of T cell receptor beta chains follows, all from one sample in a study of blood T cell repertoires in COVID-19. Repertoires were generated with immunoSEQ multiplex PCR, while TCRdb's copy carries only in-frame clones and drops some. This table has approximately 46,000 clones, more than 75% appearing once. Input material: peripheral blood. The source of these receptors is a human donor in a cohort sampled during active COVID-19. Both conserved end residues are part of each CDR3. D genes are given only for firm matches. Expanded clones get a size class; other rows say once, few or many, or leave the size out.

size: .; V: TRBV3-1/TRBV3-2; J: TRBJ2-3; D: .; CDR3: CASSRDSIGTDTQYF; DNA: TGTGCCAGCAGCCGCGACTCCATCGGCACAGATACGCAGTATTTT
size: .; V: TRBV10-3; J: TRBJ2-7; D: TRBD2; CDR3: CAIRTEAGAYEQYF; DNA: TGTGCCATCCGAACCGAAGCGGGAGCCTACGAGCAGTACTTC
size: .; V: TRBV25-1; J: TRBJ2-3; D: .; CDR3: CASSDYYHTDTQYF; DNA: TGTGCCAGCAGTGATTACTACCACACAGATACGCAGTATTTT
size: .; V: TRBV7-6; J: TRBJ2-1; D: TRBD2; CDR3: CASSLVRSGGRSVDEQFF; DNA: TGTGCCAGCAGCTTAGTTAGGAGCGGCGGGAGATCCGTGGATGAGCAGTTCTTC
size: .; V: TRBV19; J: TRBJ1-2; D: .; CDR3: CASSPGHAYGYTF; DNA: TGTGCCAGTAGCCCCGGACATGCTTATGGCTACACCTTC
size: .; V: TRBV5-1; J: TRBJ1-4; D: .; CDR3: CASSLAGATNEKLFF; DNA: TGCGCCAGCAGCTTGGCCGGTGCAACTAATGAAAAACTGTTTTTT
size: .; V: TRBV7-3; J: TRBJ1-1; D: .; CDR3: CASSRTGGDTEAFF; DNA: TGTGCCAGCAGCCGAACGGGGGGAGACACTGAAGCTTTCTTT
size: .; V: TRBV10-3; J: TRBJ2-1; D: .; CDR3: CAISPNLSQLYEQFF; DNA: TGTGCCATCAGTCCCAACCTCTCCCAGTTGTATGAGCAGTTCTTC
size: .; V: TRBV5-6; J: TRBJ1-1; D: TRBD1; CDR3: CASRPDRGPTEAFF; DNA: TGTGCCAGCAGACCGGACAGGGGGCCCACTGAAGCTTTCTTT
size: .; V: TRBV7-9; J: TRBJ2-7; D: TRBD2; CDR3: CASGGGSSYEQYF; DNA: TGTGCCAGCGGGGGGGGTAGCTCCTACGAGCAGTACTTC
size: .; V: TRBV7-2; J: TRBJ2-1; D: TRBD2; CDR3: CASSMSGRGHNEQFF; DNA: TGTGCCAGCAGCATGAGCGGGAGGGGCCACAATGAGCAGTTCTTC
size: .; V: TRBV6-2/TRBV6-3; J: TRBJ2-1; D: TRBD2; CDR3: CASSSLAASSYNEQFF; DNA: TGTGCCAGCAGTTCCCTAGCGGCCAGCTCCTACAATGAGCAGTTCTTC
size: .; V: TRBV7-2; J: TRBJ2-3; D: TRBD2; CDR3: CASSDTGGSTDTQYF; DNA: TGTGCCAGCAGCGATACGGGGGGGAGCACAGATACGCAGTATTTT
size: .; V: TRBV6-5; J: TRBJ2-3; D: .; CDR3: CASSYRVSSRGDTQYF; DNA: TGTGCCAGCAGTTATCGGGTTTCTAGCAGGGGAGATACGCAGTATTTT
size: .; V: TRBV29-1; J: TRBJ2-3; D: .; CDR3: CSVDTGVDTQYF; DNA: TGCAGCGTTGACACGGGAGTAGATACGCAGTATTTT
size: .; V: TRBV9; J: TRBJ2-7; D: TRBD1; CDR3: CASSVGTGQGGYEQYF; DNA: TGTGCCAGCAGCGTAGGGACAGGACAGGGCGGTTACGAGCAGTACTTC
size: .; V: TRBV15; J: TRBJ1-1; D: TRBD1; CDR3: CATQKGQRMNTEAFF; DNA: TGTGCCACCCAAAAGGGACAGAGGATGAACACTGAAGCTTTCTTT
size: .; V: TRBV7-6; J: TRBJ2-5; D: .; CDR3: CASSLAAGVRRETQYF; DNA: TGTGCCAGCAGCTTAGCCGCAGGCGTTAGAAGGGAGACCCAGTACTTC
size: .; V: TRBV19; J: TRBJ1-1; D: .; CDR3: CASSIDRVHTEAFF; DNA: TGTGCCAGTAGTATAGACAGGGTACACACTGAAGCTTTCTTT
size: .; V: TRBV6-5; J: TRBJ1-1; D: TRBD1; CDR3: CASSYLTGGGEAFF; DNA: TGTGCCAGCAGTTACCTTACAGGGGGCGGGGAAGCTTTCTTT
size: .; V: TRBV6-4; J: TRBJ1-1; D: TRBD1; CDR3: CASSPTTLQGARTEAFF; DNA: TGTGCCAGCAGTCCAACGACGTTACAGGGGGCGCGAACTGAAGCTTTCTTT
size: .; V: TRBV6-5; J: TRBJ1-2; D: TRBD1; CDR3: CASSSIRTGGGYTF; DNA: TGTGCCAGCAGTTCCATCCGGACAGGGGGCGGCTACACCTTC
size: .; V: TRBV3-1/TRBV3-2; J: TRBJ2-3; D: .; CDR3: CASSLGQSTDTQYF; DNA: TGTGCCAGCAGCCTCGGACAGAGCACAGATACGCAGTATTTT
size: once; V: TRBV5-4; J: TRBJ2-7; D: TRBD2; CDR3: CASSFKLASSYEQYF; DNA: TGTGCCAGCAGCTTTAAACTAGCGAGTTCCTACGAGCAGTACTTC
size: once; V: TRBV5-6; J: TRBJ2-1; D: .; CDR3: CASSLRLGSSYNEQFF; DNA: TGTGCCAGCAGCTTGCGCCTCGGGAGCTCCTACAATGAGCAGTTCTTC
size: .; V: TRBV4-3; J: TRBJ1-2; D: TRBD1; CDR3: CASSQDEGAYYGYTF; DNA: TGCGCCAGCAGCCAAGATGAGGGGGCCTACTATGGCTACACCTTC
size: .; V: TRBV5-1; J: TRBJ2-1; D: TRBD2; CDR3: CASSPNWGLAGERNEQFF; DNA: TGCGCCAGCAGCCCTAATTGGGGGCTAGCGGGAGAACGCAATGAGCAGTTCTTC
size: .; V: TRBV24-1; J: TRBJ2-2; D: .; CDR3: CATSPGHWTGELFF; DNA: TGTGCCACCAGTCCGGGACACTGGACCGGGGAGCTGTTTTTT
size: .; V: TRBV29-1; J: TRBJ1-4; D: .; CDR3: CSVTRQAAGEKLFF; DNA: TGCAGCGTTACAAGACAGGCCGCGGGCGAAAAACTGTTTTTT
size: .; V: TRBV5-1; J: TRBJ2-3; D: .; CDR3: CASRRTSSTDTQYF; DNA: TGCGCCAGCAGGCGGACTTCTAGCACAGATACGCAGTATTTT
size: .; V: TRBV11-2; J: TRBJ1-1; D: TRBD1; CDR3: CASSHIIDRGGFAFF; DNA: TGTGCCAGCAGCCATATTATCGACAGGGGGGGGTTTGCTTTCTTT
size: few; V: TRBV5-1; J: TRBJ1-5; D: .; CDR3: CASSLAESPNQPQHF; DNA: TGCGCCAGCAGCTTGGCCGAGAGCCCAAATCAGCCCCAGCATTTT
size: .; V: TRBV6-5; J: TRBJ2-3; D: .; CDR3: CASSYSGGDTQYF; DNA: TGTGCCAGCAGTTACTCAGGGGGAGATACGCAGTATTTT